The T cell receptor (beta chain) described here comes from a study of T cell repertoires in cytomegalovirus infection. Study in general: Recently identified HLA-C-restricted and well-studied HLA-B-restricted CMV epitopes were used. CMV infection plus the matching HLA type was flagged by public TCR beta signatures. General study findings and limits: HLA-C-restricted CMV clonotypes gave the most frequent clonotype in two of eight donors. Identification of carriers of CMV plus the relevant HLA was performed using cumulative public TCR beta family frequency.

Via MiXCR, TCRdb re-called the reads, giving one row per CDR3 protein. The sample consists of under 120,000 distinct CDR3 sequences, 42% of them appearing once. In regard to this clonotype: Its antigen is unknown.

This CDR3 comprises 12 residues. V gave up 6 bases and J gave up 1 base, with 6 bases separating them. Germline V CDR1 and CDR2: SEHNR, FQNEAQ (reference sequence). The receptor comes from a human donor in good health (CMV status not recorded). Some clones in this sample may be carry-over from other donors' samples. Sequencing used CD8+ T cells from cultured PBMCs, obtained from culture after CMV antigen stimulation. V gene TRBV7-9 combines with J gene TRBJ2-5; D not certain. CDR3 protein: CASRPIQETQYF. The CDR3 DNA sequence: TGTGCCAGCAGGCCCATCCAAGAGACCCAGTACTTC.